The 18 T cell receptor beta chains listed next were all sequenced from one sample in a study of T cells in Graves' hyperthyroidism and ophthalmopathy. The CDR3 regions of TCR beta were amplified from RNA transcripts. A first-round RT-PCR of the TCR CDR3 used the HTBI primer set. MiXCR was run by TCRdb on the multiplex PCR reads, yielding one entry per CDR3 protein. The data show hundreds of thousands of distinct CDR3 sequences, roughly a sixth seen once. Sequencing input: blood. These receptors were collected from a woman between 40 and 55 years old with Graves' ophthalmopathy.

The table lists this clonotype with a few counts. The chain carries TRBV20-1 and TRBJ2-7; 11 bases are shared with TRBD1. V was clipped by 6 bases and J by 2 bases; unmatched bases: 6. This CDR3 spans 14 amino acids. CDR1 and CDR2 (germline): DFQATT, SNEGSKA (reference sequence). The CDR3 loop reads CSAAGQGGPYEQYF. CDR3 bases: TGCAGTGCAGCGGGACAGGGGGGTCCCTACGAGCAGTACTTC.

V gene TRBV7-9 combines with J gene TRBJ2-7; D is possibly TRBD1 (6 bases). Trimming left V 5 bases short and J 9 bases short, with 11 bases between. The CDR3 has 11 residues. Germline V gene lookup returns CDR1 SEHNR and CDR2 FQNEAQ (reference sequence). In DNA, the CDR3 is TGTGCCAGCAGCCGGACAGACGGGCAGTACTTC. Its translation is CASSRTDGQYF.

In its sample, this clonotype was seen a few times. The rearrangement joins TRBV4-1 to TRBJ1-2; D may be TRBD1 (5 bases). The CDR3 runs to 13 residues. The germline V and J ends were trimmed by 1 base and 8 bases, with 11 bases remaining between them. Germline V CDR1 and CDR2: MGHRA, YSYEKL. The CDR3, as DNA: TGCGCCAGCAGCCAAGGGGGGGGGATAGGCTACACCTTC. Its translation: CASSQGGGIGYTF.

In its sample, this clonotype was seen many times. The genes are TRBV10-3 and TRBJ1-1; 7 bases line up with TRBD1. The CDR3 length is 14 residues. V was pared by 10 bases and J by 1 base, with 9 bases of the junction left unmatched. The germline V gene has CDR1 ENHRY and CDR2 SYGVKD. CDR3 amino acids: CATQGGGANTEAFF. The CDR3 region has the DNA TGTGCCACCCAGGGGGGGGGAGCGAACACTGAAGCTTTCTTT.

The chain links TRBV20-1 to TRBJ2-3, with TRBD2 matching over 8 bases. CDR3 length equals 15 residues. From germline, CDR1 is DFQATT and CDR2 SNEGSKA (reference sequence). Trimming cost V 3 bases and J 4 bases; bases outside gene matches: 9. As DNA, the CDR3 is TGCAGTGCTAGTCCTTGGACTAGCTTGTCAGATACGCAGTATTTT. Translation gives CSASPWTSLSDTQYF.

In this sample, this clonotype turned up a few times. This chain connects TRBV20-1 to TRBJ2-3; TRBD1 matches 8 bases. V lost 7 bases and J lost 2; bases outside the gene matches: 8. Per germline, CDR1 DFQATT and CDR2 SNEGSKA (reference sequence). CDR3 length: 14 residues. CDR3 region: CSVPRDRSTDTQYF. DNA of the CDR3: TGCAGTGTACCCCGGGACAGGTCCACAGATACGCAGTATTTT.

The chain couples TRBV18 to TRBJ1-5; weak D call: TRBD1 (6 bases). CDR3 length: 15 residues. Germline values: CDR1 KGHSH, CDR2 LQKENI. V lost 1 base and J 5 bases, leaving 12 bases between the germline ends. CDR3 DNA: TGTGCCAGCTCACCACTCTCAGGGGAGGATCAGCCCCAGCATTTT. Its translation is CASSPLSGEDQPQHF.

This clonotype has more than one count but fewer than ten. The chain employs TRBV19 and TRBJ1-2; possibly TRBD1 for D (5 bases). CDR1 and CDR2 (germline): LNHDA, SQIVND (reference sequence). The ends were cut back, 7 bases at V and 4 bases at J, with 22 bases in the middle. CDR3 length: 16 amino acids. The CDR3 here is CASTKNHGRGFYGYTF. The CDR3 bases are TGTGCCAGTACCAAAAACCACGGACGGGGGTTCTATGGCTACACCTTC.

This chain connects TRBV12-3 or TRBV12-4 to TRBJ2-1; 10 bases line up with TRBD2. The CDR3 sequence is 18 residues long. With V trimmed by 6 bases and J by 0 bases, 11 bases remained unmatched. Here the CDR3 DNA reads TGTGCCAGCAGCCCACGCGGCAGCGGGGGGGCCTCCTACAATGAGCAGTTCTTC. It codes for CASSPRGSGGASYNEQFF.

The chain is built from TRBV25-1 and TRBJ2-5, with TRBD1 identical over 9 bases. There are 15 residues in the CDR3. Germline trimming cut 4 bases from V and 1 base from J; bases unmatched to any gene: 4. Germline V gene sequence: CDR1 MGHDK, CDR2 SYGVNS. The CDR3 here is CASSVQGAPQETQYF. CDR3 nucleotide sequence: TGTGCCAGCAGTGTACAGGGGGCGCCCCAAGAGACCCAGTACTTC.

This clonotype has more than one count but fewer than ten. The chain employs TRBV11-2 and TRBJ2-2, with 7 bases aligning to TRBD1. J lost 7 bases, V lost 5 bases, and 7 bases had no gene match. The CDR3 sequence is 14 residues long. Germline V gene lookup returns CDR1 SGHAT and CDR2 FQNNGV. The CDR3 loop reads CASSPTTGVGELFF. As DNA, the CDR3 is TGTGCCAGCAGCCCTACCACAGGGGTCGGGGAGCTGTTTTTT.

The rearrangement links TRBV7-2 to TRBJ2-1, with 12 bases lining up with TRBD2. Germline CDR1 SGHTA, CDR2 FQGNSA. This CDR3 has 15 residues. V trimming: 5 bases; J trimming: 8 bases; junction bases outside the gene matches: 7. The CDR3 bases are TGTGCCAGCAGCAGGACTAGCGGGGACGTGGATGAGCAGTTCTTC. It encodes CASSRTSGDVDEQFF.

A word on this clonotype: This may be a read error: a much more frequent sequence differs by one nucleotide. The chain employs TRBV2 and TRBJ1-1, with D maybe TRBD1 (5 bases). The CDR3 loop spans 12 amino acids. CDR1 is SNHLY, CDR2 FYNNEI, per germline. The CDR3 spells CASSRGVTGAFF. CDR3 in DNA: TGTGCCAGCAGTCGAGGGGTCACTGGAGCTTTCTTT.

This clonotype was counted between two and nine times. This chain joins TRBV6-1 and TRBJ1-4; D is unclear. The CDR3 runs 16 residues. The germline V gene encodes CDR1 MNHNS and CDR2 SASEGT. The V gene lost 6 bases and the J gene lost 0 bases, with 14 bases spanning the gap. CDR3 nucleotides: TGTGCCAGCAGCCCCGATCGAGCTGCAACTAATGAAAAACTGTTTTTT. Residues: CASSPDRAATNEKLFF.

The V call is TRBV27, the J call TRBJ2-3; no reliable D call. CDR3 length equals 13 residues. Germline V gene lookup returns CDR1 MNHEY and CDR2 SMNVEV (reference sequence). The V end was cut by 6 bases, the J end by 0 bases, with 7 bases between. The CDR3 nucleotides are TGTGCCAGCAGGGATTTTAGCACAGATACGCAGTATTTT. Encoded protein: CASRDFSTDTQYF.

The chain employs TRBV19 and TRBJ2-2, with D unresolved. Germline lookup yields CDR1 LNHDA and CDR2 SQIVND (reference sequence). Trimming removed 1 base from V and 6 bases from J, with 3 bases in between. The CDR3 is 12 residues long. CDR3 DNA sequence: TGTGCCAGTAGTATAGTCCCCGGGGAGCTGTTTTTT. This translates into CASSIVPGELFF.

This clonotype has ten or more counts. This chain links TRBV11-2 with TRBJ2-1; TRBD2 agrees at 9 bases. There are 15 residues in the CDR3. The ends lost 8 bases at V and 4 bases at J; junction bases unmatched: 9. Germline V CDR1 and CDR2: SGHAT, FQNNGV. The CDR3 nucleotides read TGTGCCAGCTGCACGACTAGCGGACTTTACAATGAGCAGTTCTTC. As protein: CASCTTSGLYNEQFF. The full variable domain, completed using reference TRBV11-2 and TRBJ2-1, is EAGVAQSPRYKIIEKRQSVAFWCNPISGHATLYWYQQILGQGPKLLIQFQNNGVVDDSQLPKDRFSAERLKGVDSTLKIQPAKLEDSAVYLCASCTTSGLYNEQFFGPGTRLTVL.

This sequence joins TRBV6-5 and TRBJ2-5; TRBD2 aligns across 8 bases. The V gene's germline CDR1 is MNHEY and CDR2 SVGAGI. The CDR3 is 15 residues long. V dropped 3 bases and J dropped 4; count of bases not matched to a gene: 7. CDR3: CASSYTAGVRETQYF. The CDR3 region has the DNA TGTGCCAGCAGTTATACAGCGGGAGTCCGAGAGACCCAGTACTTC.